A selection of T cell receptor beta chains follows, all from one sample in a study of cytomegalovirus exposure and HLA in healthy donors. Repertoires were generated with immunoSEQ multiplex PCR, while TCRdb's copy carries only in-frame clones and drops some. The sample has over 250,000 clones; roughly two thirds are singletons. The sample was PBMCs. The source of these receptors is a female donor in good health and CMV-seronegative. CDR3s include the opening cysteine and the closing phenylalanine or tryptophan. Clone size, where shown, is once, few, many, or a class for clones that have expanded.

clone size	V gene	CDR3 length	CDR3 protein
-	TRBV27	12	CASSPTGTEAFF
-	TRBV10-2	15	CASSPGLAGVAEQYF
few	TRBV11-2	15	CASSPESGSGYEQYF
-	TRBV9	16	CASSVVFASGTGELFF
-	TRBV7-8	13	CASSPSGLASQYF
-	TRBV6-1	15	CASSEAPWGGTEAFF
-	TRBV9	15	CASSVTSGNSYEQYF
once	TRBV9	13	CASSVGPQETQYF
-	TRBV2	14	CASAWEARFNTQYF
-	TRBV7-2	15	CASSLGGLGGYGYTF
-	TRBV5-4	14	CASSLAFAGIGYTF
once	TRBV11-3	16	CASSLTLAGGRHEQFF
-	TRBV25-1	14	CASSPQGSNQLQHF
-	TRBV5-4	15	CASSPSTDRVYGYTF
-	TRBV7-3	16	CASSFLAGGTTDTQYF
-	TRBV28	13	CASRDRAKNIQYF
-	TRBV10-1	14	CASSETGLLETQYF
-	TRBV20-1	11	CSARGPNEQFF
-	TRBV1	13	CTSSQGRQGGYTF
-	TRBV6-1	18	CASSDATSGRIPSDTQYF
-	TRBV10-1	16	CASSPHTAGNTGELFF
-	TRBV18	13	CASSADKNTEAFF
-	TRBV11-3	15	CASSLGDRAGETQYF
-	TRBV28	14	CASSSDRVEYGYTF
-	TRBV5-1	16	CASSIYGQGDKYGYTF
-	TRBV19	16	CASTRILARKQETQYF
few	TRBV28	14	CASSFIQANYGYTF
-	TRBV11-2	15	CASSPYTGQGPPLHF
-	TRBV5-1	14	CASSARQGSYEQYF
-	TRBV12-5	10	CASGGLIAFF
-	TRBV2	14	CASAISDSQNIQYF
-	TRBV7-9	15	CASSPKAGGSYEQYF
few	TRBV13	13	CASSSLREGLPHF
-	TRBV5-1	17	CASTVSPSGPTTDTQYF
-	TRBV19	12	CASTDREVGYTF
-	TRBV5-4	13	CASSYRGGETQYF
-	TRBV4-1	13	CASSPRTEGGYTF
-	TRBV5-4	15	CASSLGDSLYNEQFF
-	TRBV5-4	15	CASSQEAGGPYEQYF
once	TRBV5-4	13	CASNQQNSYEQYF
-	TRBV10-3	13	CAIRSGGQETQYF
-	TRBV19	17	CASSEVAGPLFSYEQYF
-	TRBV25-1	12	CASSEQQETQYF
-	TRBV7-9	11	CAGGGGTEAFF
-	TRBV7-2	16	CASTVRGGGSSGELFF
few	TRBV14	15	CASSPRGLGGYEQYF
-	TRBV9	15	CASSVISGSSGELFF
-	TRBV4-1	20	CASSPPLRTGGNTRFYEQYF
-	TRBV7-8	14	CASSPRGGNTEAFF
-	TRBV28	14	CASSSIRVLDEQYF
-	TRBV7-9	16	CASSQGTSPDTDTQYF
few	TRBV5-4	15	CASSYPSGGYNEQFF